A selection of T cell receptor beta chains follows, all from one sample in a study of T-cell reconstitution after alpha-beta-depleted transplantation in children. One entry per CDR3 protein results from TCRdb running MiXCR on the PCR reads. The table has approximately 150,000 distinct CDR3 sequences, roughly 9% seen once. The sample in question was PBMCs, mostly from graft donor cells, obtained 180 days after TCRalphabeta/CD19-depleted stem cell transplant. Receptors originate from a female patient aged 2-9 years who had a stem cell transplant for congenital amegakaryocytic thrombocytopenia, so the T cells may come from the graft donor. The conserved cysteine and the conserved F or W are not part of the CDR3 here. The order of the fields is V gene, clone size, CDR3 protein. Expanded clones are given a class, and other clones once, few, many or no size at all.

V gene: TRBV28
clone size: .
CDR3 protein: ASAPLQGLDNEQF

V gene: TRBV14
clone size: .
CDR3 protein: ASSQGFTASTDTQY

V gene: TRBV7-9
clone size: many
CDR3 protein: ASSLGSSQTDYEQY

V gene: TRBV4-1
clone size: .
CDR3 protein: ASSQVFRQAHSGNTIY

V gene: TRBV6-5
clone size: many
CDR3 protein: ASSPGQYHTGELF

V gene: TRBV29-1
clone size: few
CDR3 protein: SVEPQLGEKLF

V gene: TRBV20-1
clone size: few
CDR3 protein: SGRSSGNTIY

V gene: TRBV29-1
clone size: .
CDR3 protein: SVARTGGYGYT

V gene: TRBV20-1
clone size: few
CDR3 protein: SASRSSILPQH

V gene: TRBV14
clone size: .
CDR3 protein: ASRGGRSETQY

V gene: TRBV5-6
clone size: .
CDR3 protein: ASGPDGVSYNEQF

V gene: TRBV7-9
clone size: .
CDR3 protein: ASSQSPAYYGYT

V gene: TRBV7-9
clone size: many
CDR3 protein: ASSLFGASGPYNEQF

V gene: TRBV6-5
clone size: many
CDR3 protein: ASGRVSGSNQPQH

V gene: TRBV18
clone size: .
CDR3 protein: ASSLGLGGNEQY

V gene: TRBV20-1
clone size: many
CDR3 protein: SAKGRLPTDTQY

V gene: TRBV12-3/TRBV12-4
clone size: many
CDR3 protein: ASSSGQGGIYGYT